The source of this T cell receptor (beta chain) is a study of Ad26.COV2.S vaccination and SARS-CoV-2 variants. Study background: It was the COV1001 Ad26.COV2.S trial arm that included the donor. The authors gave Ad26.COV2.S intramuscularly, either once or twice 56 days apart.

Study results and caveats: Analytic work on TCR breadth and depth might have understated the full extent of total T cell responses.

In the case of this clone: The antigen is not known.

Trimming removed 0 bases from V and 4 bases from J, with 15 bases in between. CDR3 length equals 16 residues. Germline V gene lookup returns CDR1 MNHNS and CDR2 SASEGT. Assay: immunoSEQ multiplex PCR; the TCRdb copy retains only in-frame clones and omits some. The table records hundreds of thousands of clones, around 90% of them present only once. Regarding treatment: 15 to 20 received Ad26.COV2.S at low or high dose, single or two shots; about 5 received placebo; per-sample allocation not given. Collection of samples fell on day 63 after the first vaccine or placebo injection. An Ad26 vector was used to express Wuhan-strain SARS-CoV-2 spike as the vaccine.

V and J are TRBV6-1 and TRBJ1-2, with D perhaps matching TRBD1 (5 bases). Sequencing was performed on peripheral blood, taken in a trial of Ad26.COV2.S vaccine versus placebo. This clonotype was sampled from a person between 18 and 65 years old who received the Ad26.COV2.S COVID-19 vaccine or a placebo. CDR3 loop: CASSEAGVGQGYGYTF. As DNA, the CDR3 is TGTGCCAGCAGTGAAGCGGGGGTGGGGCAGGGCTATGGCTACACCTTC.